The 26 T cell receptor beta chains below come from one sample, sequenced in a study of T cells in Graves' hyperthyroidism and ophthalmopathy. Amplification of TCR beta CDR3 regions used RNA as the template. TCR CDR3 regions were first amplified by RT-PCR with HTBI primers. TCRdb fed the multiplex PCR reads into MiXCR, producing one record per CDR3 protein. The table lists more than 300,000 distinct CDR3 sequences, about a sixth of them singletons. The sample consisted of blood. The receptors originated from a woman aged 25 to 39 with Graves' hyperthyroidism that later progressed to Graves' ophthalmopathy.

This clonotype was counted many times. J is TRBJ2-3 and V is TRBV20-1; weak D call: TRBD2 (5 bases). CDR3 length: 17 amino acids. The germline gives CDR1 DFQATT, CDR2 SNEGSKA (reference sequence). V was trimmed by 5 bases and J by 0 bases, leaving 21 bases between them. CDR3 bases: TGCAGTGCTGGCCAAGCGGTACCCACCACTAGCACAGATACGCAGTATTTT. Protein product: CSAGQAVPTTSTDTQYF.

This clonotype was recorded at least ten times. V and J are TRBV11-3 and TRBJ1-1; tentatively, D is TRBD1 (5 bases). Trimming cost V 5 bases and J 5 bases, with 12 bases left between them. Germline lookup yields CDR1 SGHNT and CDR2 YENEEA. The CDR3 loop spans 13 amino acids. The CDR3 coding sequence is TGTGCCAGCAGCCTCAGGGAAAGGACTGAAGCTTTCTTT. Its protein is CASSLRERTEAFF.

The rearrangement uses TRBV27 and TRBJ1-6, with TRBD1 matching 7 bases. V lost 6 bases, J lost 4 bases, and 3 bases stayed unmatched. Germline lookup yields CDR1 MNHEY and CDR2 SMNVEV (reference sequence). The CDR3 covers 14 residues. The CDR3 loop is CASRPGGYNSPLHF. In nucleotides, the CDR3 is TGTGCCAGCAGGCCAGGGGGGTATAATTCACCCCTCCACTTT.

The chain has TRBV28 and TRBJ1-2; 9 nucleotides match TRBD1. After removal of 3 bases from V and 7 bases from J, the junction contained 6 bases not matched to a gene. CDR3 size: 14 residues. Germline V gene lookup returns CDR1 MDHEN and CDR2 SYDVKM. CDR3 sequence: CASSLYRGQGGYTF. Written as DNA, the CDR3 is TGTGCCAGCAGTTTGTACAGGGGGCAGGGTGGCTACACCTTC.

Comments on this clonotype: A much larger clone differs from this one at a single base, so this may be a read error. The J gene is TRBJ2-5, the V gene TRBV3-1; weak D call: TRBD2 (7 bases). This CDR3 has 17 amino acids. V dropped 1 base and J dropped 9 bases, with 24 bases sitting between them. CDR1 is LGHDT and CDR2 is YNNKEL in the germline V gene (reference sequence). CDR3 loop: CASSQGGQSLGGEAQYF. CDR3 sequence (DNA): TGTGCCAGCAGCCAAGGGGGGCAGAGCCTGGGAGGGGAGGCCCAGTACTTC.

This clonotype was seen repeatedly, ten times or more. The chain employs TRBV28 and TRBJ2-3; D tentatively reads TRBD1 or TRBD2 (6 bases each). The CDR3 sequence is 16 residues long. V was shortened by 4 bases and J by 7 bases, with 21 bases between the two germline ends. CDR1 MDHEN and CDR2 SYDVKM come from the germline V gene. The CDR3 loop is CASSSFVGGAFNTQYF. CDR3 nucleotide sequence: TGTGCCAGCAGTTCCTTTGTGGGGGGCGCCTTTAATACGCAGTATTTT. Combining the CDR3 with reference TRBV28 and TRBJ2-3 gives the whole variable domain DVKVTQSSRYLVKRTGEKVFLECVQDMDHENMFWYRQDPGLGLRLIYFSYDVKMKEKGDIPEGYSVSREKKERFSLILESASTNQTSMYLCASSSFVGGAFNTQYFGPGTRLTVL.

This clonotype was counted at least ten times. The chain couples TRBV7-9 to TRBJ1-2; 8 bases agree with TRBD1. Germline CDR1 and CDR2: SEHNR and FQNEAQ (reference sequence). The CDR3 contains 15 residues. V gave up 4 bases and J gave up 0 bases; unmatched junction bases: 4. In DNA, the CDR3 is TGTGCCAGCAGCTCCGGACAGGGCTCTAACTATGGCTACACCTTC. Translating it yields CASSSGQGSNYGYTF.

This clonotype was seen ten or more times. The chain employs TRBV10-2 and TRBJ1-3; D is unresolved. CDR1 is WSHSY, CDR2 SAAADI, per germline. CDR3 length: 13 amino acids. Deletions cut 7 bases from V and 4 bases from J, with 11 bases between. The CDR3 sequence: CASIGSGGNTIYF. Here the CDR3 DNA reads TGCGCCAGCATCGGATCTGGGGGAAACACCATATATTTT.

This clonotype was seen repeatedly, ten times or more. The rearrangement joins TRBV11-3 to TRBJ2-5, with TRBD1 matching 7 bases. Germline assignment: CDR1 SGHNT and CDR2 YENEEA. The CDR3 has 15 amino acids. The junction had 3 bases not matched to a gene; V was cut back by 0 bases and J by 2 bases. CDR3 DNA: TGTGCCAGCAGCTTAGATACGGGACAGCAAGAGACCCAGTACTTC. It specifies CASSLDTGQQETQYF.

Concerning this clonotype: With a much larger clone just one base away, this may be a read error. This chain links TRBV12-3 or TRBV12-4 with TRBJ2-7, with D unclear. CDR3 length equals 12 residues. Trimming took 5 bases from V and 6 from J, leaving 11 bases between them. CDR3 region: CASSPPIFEQYF. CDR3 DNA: TGTGCCAGCAGTCCGCCGATATTCGAGCAGTACTTC.

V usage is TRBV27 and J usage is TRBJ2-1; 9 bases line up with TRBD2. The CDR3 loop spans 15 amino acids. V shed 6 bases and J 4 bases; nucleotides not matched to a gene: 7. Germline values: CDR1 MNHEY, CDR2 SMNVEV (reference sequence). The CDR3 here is CASSPSGKIYNEQFF. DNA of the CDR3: TGTGCCAGCAGCCCTAGCGGGAAGATATACAATGAGCAGTTCTTC.

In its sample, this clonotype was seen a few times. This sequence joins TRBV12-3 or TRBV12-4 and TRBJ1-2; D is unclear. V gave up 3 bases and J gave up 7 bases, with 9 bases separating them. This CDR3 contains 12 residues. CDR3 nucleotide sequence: TGTGCCAGCAGTTTCGGCCGGGGTGGCTACACCTTC. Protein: CASSFGRGGYTF.

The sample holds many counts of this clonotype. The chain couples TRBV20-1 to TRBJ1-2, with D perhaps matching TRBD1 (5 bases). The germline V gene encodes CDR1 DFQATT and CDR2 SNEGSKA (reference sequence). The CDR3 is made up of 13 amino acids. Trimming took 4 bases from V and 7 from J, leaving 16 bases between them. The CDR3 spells CSATLAGFGGYTF. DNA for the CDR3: TGCAGTGCTACTTTAGCAGGGTTCGGTGGCTACACCTTC.

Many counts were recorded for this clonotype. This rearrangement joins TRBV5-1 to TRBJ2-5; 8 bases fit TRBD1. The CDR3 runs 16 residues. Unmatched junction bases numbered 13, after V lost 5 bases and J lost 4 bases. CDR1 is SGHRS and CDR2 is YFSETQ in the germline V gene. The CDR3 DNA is TGCGCCAGCAGGGACTCGGACAGGGTATATGGAGAGACCCAGTACTTC. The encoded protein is CASRDSDRVYGETQYF. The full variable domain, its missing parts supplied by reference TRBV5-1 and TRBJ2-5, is KAGVTQTPRYLIKTRGQQVTLSCSPISGHRSVSWYQQTPGQGLQFLFEYFSETQRNKGNFPGRFSGRQFSNSRSEMNVSTLELGDSALYLCASRDSDRVYGETQYFGPGTRLLVL.

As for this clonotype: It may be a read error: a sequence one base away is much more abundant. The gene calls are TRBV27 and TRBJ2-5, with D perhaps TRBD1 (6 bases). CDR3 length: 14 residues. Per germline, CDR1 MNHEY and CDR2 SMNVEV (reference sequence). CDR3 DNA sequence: TGTGCCAGCAGCGCATTACAACAGGGAGAGACCAAGTACTTC. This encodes CASSALQQGETKYF.

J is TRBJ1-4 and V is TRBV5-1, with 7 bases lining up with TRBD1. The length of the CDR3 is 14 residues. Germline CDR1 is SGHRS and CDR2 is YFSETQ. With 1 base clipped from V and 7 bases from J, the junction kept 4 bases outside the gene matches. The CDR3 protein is CASSLPRQGEKLFF. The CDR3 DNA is TGCGCCAGCAGCTTGCCGCGACAGGGTGAAAAACTGTTTTTT. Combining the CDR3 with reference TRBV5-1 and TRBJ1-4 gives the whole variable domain KAGVTQTPRYLIKTRGQQVTLSCSPISGHRSVSWYQQTPGQGLQFLFEYFSETQRNKGNFPGRFSGRQFSNSRSEMNVSTLELGDSALYLCASSLPRQGEKLFFGSGTQLSVL.

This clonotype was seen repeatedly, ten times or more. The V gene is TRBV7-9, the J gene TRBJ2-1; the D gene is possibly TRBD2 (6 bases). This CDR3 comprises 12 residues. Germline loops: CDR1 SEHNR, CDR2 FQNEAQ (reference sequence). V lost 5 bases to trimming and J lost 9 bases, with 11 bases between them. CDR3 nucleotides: TGTGCCAGCAGCCTTGCCGGGAGTGAGCAGTTCTTC. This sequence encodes CASSLAGSEQFF.

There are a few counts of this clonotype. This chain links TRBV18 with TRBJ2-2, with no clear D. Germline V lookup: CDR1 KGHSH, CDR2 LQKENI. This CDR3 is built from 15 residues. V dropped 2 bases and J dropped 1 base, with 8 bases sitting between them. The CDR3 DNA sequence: TGTGCCAGCTCACCATTTACGGTGAACACCGGGGAGCTGTTTTTT. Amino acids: CASSPFTVNTGELFF. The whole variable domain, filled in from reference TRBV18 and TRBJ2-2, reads NAGVMQNPRHLVRRRGQEARLRCSPMKGHSHVYWYRQLPEEGLKFMVYLQKENIIDESGMPKERFSAEFPKEGPSILRIQQVVRGDSAAYFCASSPFTVNTGELFFGEGSRLTVL.

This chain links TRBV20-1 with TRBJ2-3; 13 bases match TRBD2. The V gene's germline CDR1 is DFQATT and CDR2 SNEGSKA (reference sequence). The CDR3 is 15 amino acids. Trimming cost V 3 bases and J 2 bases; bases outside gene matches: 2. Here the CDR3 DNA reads TGCAGTGCTAGGGGGACTAGCGGGAACACAGATACGCAGTATTTT. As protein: CSARGTSGNTDTQYF.

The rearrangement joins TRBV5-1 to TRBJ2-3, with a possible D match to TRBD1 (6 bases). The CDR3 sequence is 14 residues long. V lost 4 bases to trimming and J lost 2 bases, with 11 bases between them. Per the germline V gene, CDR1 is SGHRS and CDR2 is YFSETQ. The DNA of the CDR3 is TGCGCCAGCAGCAAGGCAGGGGCCACAGATACGCAGTATTTT. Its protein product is CASSKAGATDTQYF.

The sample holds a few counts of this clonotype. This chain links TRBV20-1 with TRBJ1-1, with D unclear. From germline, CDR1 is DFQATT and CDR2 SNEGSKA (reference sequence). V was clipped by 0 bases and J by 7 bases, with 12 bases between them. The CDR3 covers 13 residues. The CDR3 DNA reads TGCAGTGCTAGAGATCATGGGGTGGGTGAAGCTTTCTTT. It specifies CSARDHGVGEAFF.

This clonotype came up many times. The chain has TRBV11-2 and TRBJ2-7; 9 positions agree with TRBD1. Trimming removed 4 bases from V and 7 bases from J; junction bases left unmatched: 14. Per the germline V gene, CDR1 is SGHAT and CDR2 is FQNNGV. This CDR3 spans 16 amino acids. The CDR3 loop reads CASSSKGTGISREQYF. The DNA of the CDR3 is TGTGCCAGCAGCTCAAAGGGGACAGGGATCTCTCGGGAGCAGTACTTC.

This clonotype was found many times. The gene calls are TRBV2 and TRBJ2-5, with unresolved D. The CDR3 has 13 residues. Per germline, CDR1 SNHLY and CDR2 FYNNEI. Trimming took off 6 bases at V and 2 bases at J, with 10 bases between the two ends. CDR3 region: CASSLPPQETQYF. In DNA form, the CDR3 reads TGTGCCAGCAGCCTCCCGCCGCAAGAGACCCAGTACTTC.

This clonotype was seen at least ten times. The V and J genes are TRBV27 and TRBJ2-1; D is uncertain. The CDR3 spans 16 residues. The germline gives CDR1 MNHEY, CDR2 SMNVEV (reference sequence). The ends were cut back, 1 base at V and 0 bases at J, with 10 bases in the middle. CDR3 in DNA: TGTGCCAGCAGTTTATTTGCGGCTACCTCCTACAATGAGCAGTTCTTC. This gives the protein CASSLFAATSYNEQFF.

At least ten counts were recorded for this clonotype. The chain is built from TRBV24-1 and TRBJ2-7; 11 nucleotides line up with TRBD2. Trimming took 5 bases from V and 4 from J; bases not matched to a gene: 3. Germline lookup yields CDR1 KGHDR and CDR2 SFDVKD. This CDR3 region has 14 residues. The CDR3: CATSGGTSGYEQYF. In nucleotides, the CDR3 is TGTGCCACCAGTGGCGGGACTAGCGGTTACGAGCAGTACTTC.

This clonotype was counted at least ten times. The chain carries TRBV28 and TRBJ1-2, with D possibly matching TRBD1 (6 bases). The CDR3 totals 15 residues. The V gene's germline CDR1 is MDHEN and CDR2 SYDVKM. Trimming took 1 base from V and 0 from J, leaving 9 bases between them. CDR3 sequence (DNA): TGTGCCAGCAGTTTATACGGGACAACTAACTATGGCTACACCTTC. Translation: CASSLYGTTNYGYTF.